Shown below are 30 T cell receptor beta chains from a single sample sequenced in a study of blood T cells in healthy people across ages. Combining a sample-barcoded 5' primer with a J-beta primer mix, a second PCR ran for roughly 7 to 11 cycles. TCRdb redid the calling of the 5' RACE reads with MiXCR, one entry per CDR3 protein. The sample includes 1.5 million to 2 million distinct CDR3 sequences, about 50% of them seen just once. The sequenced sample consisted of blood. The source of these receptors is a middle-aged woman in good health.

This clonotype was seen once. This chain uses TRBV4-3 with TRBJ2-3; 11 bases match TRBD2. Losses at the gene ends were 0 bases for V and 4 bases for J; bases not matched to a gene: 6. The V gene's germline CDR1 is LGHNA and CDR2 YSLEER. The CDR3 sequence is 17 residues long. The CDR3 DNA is TGCGCCAGCAGCCAAGATCCGCTAGCGGGAGGATCAGATACGCAGTATTTT. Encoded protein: CASSQDPLAGGSDTQYF.

Here the CDR3 DNA reads TGTGCCAGCAGCTTGTCAGCGGGGGGGCTTACGGATACGCAGTATTTT. Translation: CASSLSAGGLTDTQYF. V is TRBV5-5 and J is TRBJ2-3, with 10 nucleotides matching TRBD2. With 1 base clipped from V and 6 bases from J, the junction kept 8 bases outside the gene matches. The CDR3 is 16 amino acids. Germline assignment: CDR1 SGHKS and CDR2 YYEKEE (reference sequence).

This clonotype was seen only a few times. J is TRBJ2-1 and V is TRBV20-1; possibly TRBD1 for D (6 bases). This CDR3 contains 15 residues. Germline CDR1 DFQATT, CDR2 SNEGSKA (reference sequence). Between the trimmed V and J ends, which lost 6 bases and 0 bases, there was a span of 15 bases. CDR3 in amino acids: CSADQGFSSYNEQFF. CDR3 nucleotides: TGCAGTGCCGACCAGGGGTTCAGCTCCTACAATGAGCAGTTCTTC.

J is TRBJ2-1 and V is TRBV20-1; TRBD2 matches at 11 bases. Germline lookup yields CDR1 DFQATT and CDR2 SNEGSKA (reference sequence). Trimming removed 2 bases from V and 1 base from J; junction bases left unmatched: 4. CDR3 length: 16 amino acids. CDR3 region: CSARRGLAGSYNEQFF. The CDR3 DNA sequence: TGCAGTGCTAGAAGAGGACTAGCGGGTTCCTACAATGAGCAGTTCTTC.

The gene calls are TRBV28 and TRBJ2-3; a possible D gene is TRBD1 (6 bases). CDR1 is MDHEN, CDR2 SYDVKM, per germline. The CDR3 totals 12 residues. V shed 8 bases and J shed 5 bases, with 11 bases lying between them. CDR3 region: CASGRGRDTQYF. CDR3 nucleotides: TGTGCCAGCGGCAGGGGTCGAGATACGCAGTATTTT.

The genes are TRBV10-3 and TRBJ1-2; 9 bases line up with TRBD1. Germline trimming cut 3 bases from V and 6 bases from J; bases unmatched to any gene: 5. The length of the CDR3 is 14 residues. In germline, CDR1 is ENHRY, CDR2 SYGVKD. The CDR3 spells CAISERGTGNGYTF. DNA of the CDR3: TGTGCCATCAGTGAACGCGGGACAGGGAATGGCTACACCTTC.

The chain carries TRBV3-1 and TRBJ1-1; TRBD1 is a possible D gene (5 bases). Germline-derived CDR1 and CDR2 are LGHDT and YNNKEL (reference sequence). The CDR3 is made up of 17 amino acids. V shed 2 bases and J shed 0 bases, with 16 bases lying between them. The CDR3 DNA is TGTGCCAGCAGCCAAAGTTGGACAAAATCTTTGAACACTGAAGCTTTCTTT. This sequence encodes CASSQSWTKSLNTEAFF.

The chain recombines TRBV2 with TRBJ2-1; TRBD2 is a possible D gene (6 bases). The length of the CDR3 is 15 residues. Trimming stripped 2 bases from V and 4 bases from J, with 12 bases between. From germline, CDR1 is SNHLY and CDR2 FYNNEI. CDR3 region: CASSEPGLEYNEQFF. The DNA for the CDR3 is TGTGCCAGCAGTGAACCGGGACTGGAATACAATGAGCAGTTCTTC.

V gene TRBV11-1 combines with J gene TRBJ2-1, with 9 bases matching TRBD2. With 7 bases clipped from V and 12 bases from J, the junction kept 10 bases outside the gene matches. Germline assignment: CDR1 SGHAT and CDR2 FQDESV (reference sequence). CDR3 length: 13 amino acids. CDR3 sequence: CASTPSRGGVQFF. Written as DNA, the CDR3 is TGTGCCAGCACCCCATCGCGGGGGGGTGTGCAGTTCTTC.

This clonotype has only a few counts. In DNA, the CDR3 is TGTGCCAGCAAAGCCGGTGATGTATATGAAAAACTGTTTTTT. It yields the protein CASKAGDVYEKLFF. This chain links TRBV12-3 or TRBV12-4 with TRBJ1-4; unclear D gene. This CDR3 is built from 14 residues. Trimming left V 7 bases short and J 6 bases short, with 15 bases between.

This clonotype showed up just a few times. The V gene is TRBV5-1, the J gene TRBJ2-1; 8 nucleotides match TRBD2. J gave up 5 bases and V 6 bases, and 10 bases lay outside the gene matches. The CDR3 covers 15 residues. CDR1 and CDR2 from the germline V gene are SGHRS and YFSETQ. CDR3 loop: CASNWGGGPDNEQFF. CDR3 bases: TGCGCCAGCAACTGGGGCGGGGGGCCGGACAATGAGCAGTTCTTC. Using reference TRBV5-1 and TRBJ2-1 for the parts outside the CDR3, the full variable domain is KAGVTQTPRYLIKTRGQQVTLSCSPISGHRSVSWYQQTPGQGLQFLFEYFSETQRNKGNFPGRFSGRQFSNSRSEMNVSTLELGDSALYLCASNWGGGPDNEQFFGPGTRLTVL.

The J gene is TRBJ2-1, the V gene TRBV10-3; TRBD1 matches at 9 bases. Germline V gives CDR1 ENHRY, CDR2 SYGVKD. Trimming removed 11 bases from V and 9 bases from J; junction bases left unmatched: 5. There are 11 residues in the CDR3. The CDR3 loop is CAVKQGAEQFF. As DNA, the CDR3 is TGTGCCGTGAAACAGGGGGCTGAGCAGTTCTTC.

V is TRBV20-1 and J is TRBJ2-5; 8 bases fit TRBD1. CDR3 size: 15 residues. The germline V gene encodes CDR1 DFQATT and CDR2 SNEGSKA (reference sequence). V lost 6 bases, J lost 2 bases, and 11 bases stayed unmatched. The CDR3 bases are TGCAGTGCAACTAACGGACAGGGCGGACAAGAGACCCAGTACTTC. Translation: CSATNGQGGQETQYF.

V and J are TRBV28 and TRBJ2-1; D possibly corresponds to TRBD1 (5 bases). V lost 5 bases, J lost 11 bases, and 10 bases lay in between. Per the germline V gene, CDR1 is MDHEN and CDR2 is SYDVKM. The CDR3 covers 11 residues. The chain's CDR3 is CASSLDRKQFF. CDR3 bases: TGTGCCAGCAGTCTAGACAGAAAGCAGTTCTTC.

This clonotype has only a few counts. Here the CDR3 DNA reads TGTGCCAGCAGAAATAAAGGTCCGGCCTCCTACGAGCAGTACTTC. This translates into CASRNKGPASYEQYF. V gene TRBV7-2 combines with J gene TRBJ2-7, with no clear D. Germline V lookup: CDR1 SGHTA, CDR2 FQGNSA. V lost 6 bases and J lost 0, with 15 bases in between. CDR3 length: 15 amino acids.

The CDR3 bases are TGCAGCCCTACTAGGGTGGGCGAGCAGTTCTTC. Residues: CSPTRVGEQFF. V and J are TRBV29-1 and TRBJ2-1; D is possibly TRBD2 (5 bases). The V end was cut by 8 bases, the J end by 10 bases, with 15 bases between. The CDR3 covers 11 residues. Germline CDR1 and CDR2: SQVTM and ANQGSEA.

In nucleotides, the CDR3 is TGCGCCAGCAGCTTGCGGACTAGCGGGAGGAACACAGATACGCAGTATTTT. This encodes CASSLRTSGRNTDTQYF. The chain links TRBV5-1 to TRBJ2-3, with 14 bases that match TRBD2. The V gene end was trimmed by 1 base and the J gene end by 2 bases; junction bases not matched to a gene: 3. This CDR3 comprises 17 residues. Per germline, CDR1 SGHRS and CDR2 YFSETQ.

The CDR3 is CASSQDFHRSGSSSTDTQYF. The CDR3 DNA reads as TGCGCCAGCAGCCAAGATTTCCATCGATCGGGGAGCTCTAGCACAGATACGCAGTATTTT. The gene calls are TRBV4-3 and TRBJ2-3, with TRBD2 as a possible D gene (5 bases). Per the germline V gene, CDR1 is LGHNA and CDR2 is YSLEER. The CDR3 sequence is 20 residues long. V was clipped by 0 bases and J by 0 bases, with 22 bases between them.

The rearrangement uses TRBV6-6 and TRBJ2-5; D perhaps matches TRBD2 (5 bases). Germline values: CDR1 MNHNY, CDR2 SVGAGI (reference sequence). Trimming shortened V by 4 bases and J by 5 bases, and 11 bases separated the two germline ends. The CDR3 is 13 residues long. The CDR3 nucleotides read TGTGCCAGCAGTTCCACTAGTTCTGAGACCCAGTACTTC. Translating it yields CASSSTSSETQYF.

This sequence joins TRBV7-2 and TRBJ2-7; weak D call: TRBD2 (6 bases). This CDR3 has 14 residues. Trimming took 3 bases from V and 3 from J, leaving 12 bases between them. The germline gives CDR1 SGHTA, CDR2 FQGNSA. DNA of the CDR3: TGTGCCAGCAGCTTTGTGGAGGGCCTCTACGAGCAGTACTTC. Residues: CASSFVEGLYEQYF.

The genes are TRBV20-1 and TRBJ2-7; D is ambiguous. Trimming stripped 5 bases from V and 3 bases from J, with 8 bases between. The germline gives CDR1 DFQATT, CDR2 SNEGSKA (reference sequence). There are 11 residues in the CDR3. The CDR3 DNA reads TGCAGTGCTTCCAGATACTACGAGCAGTACTTC. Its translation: CSASRYYEQYF.

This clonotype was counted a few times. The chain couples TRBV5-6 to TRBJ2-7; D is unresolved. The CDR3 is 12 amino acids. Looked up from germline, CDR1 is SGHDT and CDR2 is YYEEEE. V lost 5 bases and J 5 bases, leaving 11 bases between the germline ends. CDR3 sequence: CASRKIWDEQYF. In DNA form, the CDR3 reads TGTGCCAGCAGGAAAATTTGGGACGAGCAGTACTTC. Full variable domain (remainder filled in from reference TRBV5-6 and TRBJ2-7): DAGVTQSPTHLIKTRGQQVTLRCSPKSGHDTVSWYQQALGQGPQFIFQYYEEEERQRGNFPDRFSGHQFPNYSSELNVNALLLGDSALYLCASRKIWDEQYFGPGTRLTVT.

CDR3 sequence (DNA): TGTGCCAGCTTCCCGTCACCGGGACGACAAGAGACCCAGTACTTC. It yields the protein CASFPSPGRQETQYF. This sequence joins TRBV5-8 and TRBJ2-5, with D perhaps given as TRBD1 or TRBD2 (5 bases each). The germline V gene has CDR1 SGHTS and CDR2 YDEGEE. V lost 7 bases and J lost 2, with 18 bases in between. The CDR3 is 15 residues long.

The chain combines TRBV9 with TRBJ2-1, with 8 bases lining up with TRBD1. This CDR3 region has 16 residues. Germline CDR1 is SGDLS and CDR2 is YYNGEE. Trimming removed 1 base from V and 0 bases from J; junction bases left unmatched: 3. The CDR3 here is CASSVRTGSSYNEQFF. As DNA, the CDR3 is TGTGCCAGCAGCGTACGGACAGGGAGCTCCTACAATGAGCAGTTCTTC.

The CDR3, as DNA: TGCAGTGCTTACAGCGTTTCTAACTATGGCTACACCTTC. Translating it yields CSAYSVSNYGYTF. The rearrangement uses TRBV20-1 and TRBJ1-2; no definite D call. Germline V gene data show CDR1 as DFQATT and CDR2 as SNEGSKA (reference sequence). There are 13 residues in the CDR3. The ends were cut back, 5 bases at V and 0 bases at J, with 10 bases in the middle.

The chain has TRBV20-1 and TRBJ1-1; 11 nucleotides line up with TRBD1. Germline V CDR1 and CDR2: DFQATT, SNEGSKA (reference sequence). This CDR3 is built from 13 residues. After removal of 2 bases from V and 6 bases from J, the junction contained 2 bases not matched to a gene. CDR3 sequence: CSARRTGGSEAFF. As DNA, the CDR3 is TGCAGTGCTAGACGGACAGGGGGCTCTGAAGCTTTCTTT.

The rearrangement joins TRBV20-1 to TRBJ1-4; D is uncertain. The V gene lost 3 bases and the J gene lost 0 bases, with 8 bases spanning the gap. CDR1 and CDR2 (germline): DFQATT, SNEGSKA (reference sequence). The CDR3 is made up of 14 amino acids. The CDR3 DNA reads TGCAGTGCTAGGTTTACAGCAACTAATGAAAAACTGTTTTTT. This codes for CSARFTATNEKLFF.

The CDR3 region is CASSFRGESQPQHF. In DNA, the CDR3 is TGTGCCAGCAGTTTCAGGGGGGAGAGTCAGCCCCAGCATTTT. The V call is TRBV6-5, the J call TRBJ1-5; TRBD1 agrees at 7 bases. The germline V gene has CDR1 MNHEY and CDR2 SVGAGI. The CDR3 extends over 14 amino acids. V shed 4 bases, J shed 6 bases, and the junction held 6 bases outside the gene matches.

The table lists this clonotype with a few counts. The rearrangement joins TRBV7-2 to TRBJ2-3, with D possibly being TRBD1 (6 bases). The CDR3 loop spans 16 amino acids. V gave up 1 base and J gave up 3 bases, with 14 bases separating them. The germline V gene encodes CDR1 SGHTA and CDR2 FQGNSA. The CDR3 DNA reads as TGTGCCAGCAGCTTAGGGGCAGGGGTTAGGACAGATACGCAGTATTTT. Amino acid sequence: CASSLGAGVRTDTQYF. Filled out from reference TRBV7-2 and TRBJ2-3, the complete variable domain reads GAGVSQSPSNKVTEKGKDVELRCDPISGHTALYWYRQSLGQGLEFLIYFQGNSAPDKSGLPSDRFSAERTGGSVSTLTIQRTQQEDSAVYLCASSLGAGVRTDTQYFGPGTRLTVL.

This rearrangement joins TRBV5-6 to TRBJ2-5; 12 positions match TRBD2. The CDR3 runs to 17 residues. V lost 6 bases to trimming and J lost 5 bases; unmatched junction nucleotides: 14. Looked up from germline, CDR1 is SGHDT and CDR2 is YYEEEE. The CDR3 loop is CASNFPSGGALEETQYF. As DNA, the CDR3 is TGTGCCAGCAATTTCCCTAGCGGGGGGGCCCTTGAGGAGACCCAGTACTTC.